The 8 T cell receptor beta chains given below trace back to one sample, sequenced in a study of blood T cell repertoires in COVID-19. Libraries were prepared by immunoSEQ multiplex PCR; TCRdb keeps only in-frame clonotypes and omits some of them. This repertoire shows approximately 100,000 clones, just over 90% found once; its top ten account for 0.85% to 1%. The source material was peripheral blood. These receptors came from a man in his 60s with acute or convalescent COVID-19.

This clone was picked up one time. The rearrangement uses TRBV27 and TRBJ2-1; perhaps TRBD1 as D (6 bases). Looked up from germline, CDR1 is MNHEY and CDR2 is SMNVEV (reference sequence). This CDR3 comprises 13 residues. Trimming pared 8 bases from V and 5 bases from J, leaving 13 bases between. CDR3 loop: CASVQGSDNEQFF. The DNA of the CDR3 is TGTGCCAGCGTTCAGGGGTCGGACAATGAGCAGTTCTTC.

The V gene is TRBV27, the J gene TRBJ2-7, with 7 bases matching TRBD2. Germline CDR1 reads MNHEY; CDR2 reads SMNVEV (reference sequence). This CDR3 contains 13 residues. The V segment lost 6 bases and the J segment 3 bases; nucleotides outside the gene matches: 5. CDR3 in DNA: TGTGCCAGCAGCCCCGGACTAGTCTACGAGCAGTACTTC. Protein: CASSPGLVYEQYF.

This sequence joins TRBV24-1 and TRBJ2-7, with D hard to call. Germline CDR1 and CDR2: KGHDR and SFDVKD. Trimming removed 4 bases from V and 6 bases from J, with 12 bases in between. The CDR3 consists of 13 residues. The CDR3 DNA sequence: TGTGCCACCAGTGAACCCAGAATGTGCGAGCAGTACTTC. It codes for CATSEPRMCEQYF.

This clone was seen more than once but under ten times. The gene calls are TRBV5-1 and TRBJ2-7, with 11 bases lining up with TRBD2. CDR3 length: 15 amino acids. J lost 3 bases, V lost 7 bases, and 9 bases had no gene match. Germline CDR1 SGHRS, CDR2 YFSETQ. The CDR3 spells CASAEGTSGVYEQYV. DNA of the CDR3: TGCGCCAGCGCTGAAGGGACTAGCGGAGTCTACGAGCAGTACGTC.

The chain couples TRBV27 to TRBJ2-7; the D gene is possibly TRBD2 (5 bases). V was clipped by 10 bases and J by 2 bases, with 15 bases between them. This CDR3 is 13 amino acids long. Germline CDR1 and CDR2: MNHEY and SMNVEV (reference sequence). This CDR3 reads CATKRDEPYEQYV. Here the CDR3 DNA reads TGTGCCACCAAACGGGATGAGCCCTACGAGCAGTACGTC.

CDR3 nucleotides: TGTGCCAGCAGCTTGGGGCACCAGGGAAACTATGGCTACACCTTC. This sequence encodes CASSLGHQGNYGYTF. This rearrangement joins TRBV5-6 to TRBJ1-2, with TRBD1 as a possible D gene (5 bases). Trimming stripped 0 bases from V and 2 bases from J, with 11 bases between. CDR1 is SGHDT, CDR2 YYEEEE, per germline. The CDR3 runs to 15 residues.

The sample holds a few counts of this clone. The CDR3, as DNA: TGTGCCAGCAGTCGAGGGACTGAAGCTTTCTTT. Protein product: CASSRGTEAFF. This sequence joins TRBV6-5 and TRBJ1-1, with D unresolved. CDR1 and CDR2 (germline): MNHEY, SVGAGI. This CDR3 is built from 11 residues. Trimming shortened V by 5 bases and J by 5 bases, and 6 bases separated the two germline ends.

This clone was observed a single time. This rearrangement joins TRBV11-1 to TRBJ2-5; D is uncertain. Germline V lookup: CDR1 SGHAT, CDR2 FQDESV (reference sequence). Trimming left V 5 bases short and J 4 bases short, with 11 bases between. This CDR3 is built from 13 residues. CDR3 loop: CASSPLRTETQYF. The CDR3 nucleotides are TGTGCCAGCAGCCCGCTGAGAACAGAGACCCAGTACTTC.